This TCR beta chain was identified during a study of primary melanoma T cells and metastatic recurrence (dated by TCRdb to the early 2020s). Regarding the study in general: The cohort comprised 199 primary melanomas of stage T2 to T4, with thickness greater than 1 mm. Whether T-cell fraction and T-cell repertoire clonality in primary melanoma tumors predicted patient outcome was tested in the study. The T-cell fraction measured by TCR beta sequencing was compared against progression-free survival as the clinical outcome. Histopathological grading of tumor-infiltrating lymphocytes was compared with the T-cell fraction derived from sequencing.

Preparation of the library involved the immunoSEQ multiplex PCR assay. High-throughput sequencing of the T-cell receptor beta chain was performed on primary melanoma tumor tissue. The paper's data handling went like this. Among the repertoire analyses were the distribution of insertions and deletions and the sharing of TCRB CDR3 between samples. A gradient-boosted model ranked the predictive value of the T-cell fraction against histopathological variables. In TCRdb, the immuneACCESS table is reduced to in-frame sequences with V and J assigned. These tables do not hold every clone; where another copy was compared, an unresolved V gene accounts for under half, and the others remain unexplained. The V and J calls and clone size are taken from that table; D and trimming were inferred from the DNA. A total of around 260 clones appear in this sample, approximately 79% of them only once. The top ten clonotypes cover just over 14% of the sample.

Looking up the germline V gene (reference sequence) yields CDR1 SSHAT and CDR2 FNYEAQ. Trimming accounts for 1 base at V and 3 bases at J, while the number of junction bases matched to no gene is 10. The CDR3 has 19 amino acids, counting the end cysteine and phenylalanine. Only the CDR3 portion is preserved as DNA: 57 bases, with reading frame beginning at the first base. General findings and caveats noted by the study authors: Progression-free survival was reportedly predicted by the tumor T-cell fraction independently of age, mitotic rate, ulceration and thickness. An effective T-cell-mediated antitumor response in primary melanoma was framed by the authors only as a suggestion, not a demonstrated mechanism. A T-cell fraction above 20% appeared protective regardless of ulceration status, mitotic rate or nodal disease. Compared with adding any other histopathological variable to tumor thickness, adding T-cell fraction reportedly produced a bigger improvement in progression-free survival prediction.

Each patient's primary melanoma had been surgically resected and was viewed as potentially curable, though still at risk of metastatic recurrence. Notes on this clone: What this receptor recognizes is not known. Within one base of it there is no much larger clone, and no base qualities were kept.

The sequence derives from a human donor with melanoma. The source material was melanoma tumor tissue. The chain is encoded by TRBV7-7 joined to TRBJ2-4, and 12 bases in between align with TRBD2. The CDR3 here reads CASSLGASGGAVGKNIQYF. The DNA reads as follows: TGTGCCAGCAGCTTAGGAGCTAGCGGGGGGGCCGTCGGCAAAAACATTCAGTACTTC.